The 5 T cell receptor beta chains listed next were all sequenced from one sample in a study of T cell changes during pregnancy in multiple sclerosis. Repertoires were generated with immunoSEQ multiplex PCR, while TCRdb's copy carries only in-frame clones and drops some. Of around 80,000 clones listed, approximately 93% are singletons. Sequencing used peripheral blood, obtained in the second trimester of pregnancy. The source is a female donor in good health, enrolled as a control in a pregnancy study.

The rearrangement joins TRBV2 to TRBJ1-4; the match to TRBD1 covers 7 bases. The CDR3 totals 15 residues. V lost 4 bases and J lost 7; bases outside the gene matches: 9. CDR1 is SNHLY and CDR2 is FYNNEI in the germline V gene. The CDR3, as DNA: TGTGCCAGCAGTGGTCCCGGGACAGCCGCTGAAAAACTGTTTTTT. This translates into CASSGPGTAAEKLFF.

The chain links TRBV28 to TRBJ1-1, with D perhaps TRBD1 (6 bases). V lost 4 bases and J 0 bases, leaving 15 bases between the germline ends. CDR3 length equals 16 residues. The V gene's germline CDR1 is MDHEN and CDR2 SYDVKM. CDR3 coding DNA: TGTGCCAGCAGTTCCTTAACGGGACACATGAACACTGAAGCTTTCTTT. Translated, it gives CASSSLTGHMNTEAFF.

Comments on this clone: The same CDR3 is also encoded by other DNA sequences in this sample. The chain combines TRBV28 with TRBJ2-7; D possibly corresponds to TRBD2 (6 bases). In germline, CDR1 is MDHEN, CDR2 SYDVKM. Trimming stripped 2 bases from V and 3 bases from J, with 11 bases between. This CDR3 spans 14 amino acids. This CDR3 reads CASSLTGSGYEQYF. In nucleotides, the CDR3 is TGTGCCAGCAGTTTAACCGGGAGCGGCTACGAGCAGTACTTC.

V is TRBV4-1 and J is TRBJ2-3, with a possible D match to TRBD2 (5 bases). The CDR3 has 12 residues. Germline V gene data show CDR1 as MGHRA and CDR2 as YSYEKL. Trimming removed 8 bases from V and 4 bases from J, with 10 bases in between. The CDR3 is CASSGNPDTQYF. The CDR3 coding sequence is TGCGCCAGCTCGGGAAATCCAGATACGCAGTATTTT.

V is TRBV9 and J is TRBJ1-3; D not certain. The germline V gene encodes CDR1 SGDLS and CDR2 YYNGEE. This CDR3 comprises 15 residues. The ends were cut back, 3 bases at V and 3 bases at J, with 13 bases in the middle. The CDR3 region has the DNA TGTGCCAGCAGCGCCCAGGCGGGAAGTGGAAACACCATATATTTT. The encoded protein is CASSAQAGSGNTIYF. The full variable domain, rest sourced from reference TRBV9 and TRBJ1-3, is DSGVTQTPKHLITATGQRVTLRCSPRSGDLSVYWYQQSLDQGLQFLIQYYNGEERAKGNILERFSAQQFPDLHSELNLSSLELGDSALYFCASSAQAGSGNTIYFGEGSWLTVV.